This T cell receptor (beta chain) was recorded in a study of T cells in Graves' hyperthyroidism and ophthalmopathy. General observations from the study: Blood also contained most expanded thyroid clonotypes above 0.001.

J was trimmed by 2 bases and V by 5 bases; bases with no gene match: 11. This CDR3 has 17 amino acids. Germline V gives CDR1 MDHEN, CDR2 SYDVKM. Uncontrolled infection, other autoimmune disease, pregnancy and lactation each barred patients from inclusion. Clinicians diagnosed patients from clinical symptoms, serum thyroxine and TRAb, thyroid ultrasound and orbital computed tomography. This clonotype has ten or more counts. Its matching antigen is unknown. TCR beta CDR3 regions were amplified from RNA transcripts. First-round RT-PCR targeting the TCR CDR3 was performed with the HTBI primer set. TCRdb ran MiXCR on the multiplex PCR reads and lists one entry per CDR3 protein. The table includes hundreds of thousands of distinct CDR3 sequences, roughly 14% detected once.

Sequencing used blood. This sequence originates from a woman aged 45 to 65 with Graves' ophthalmopathy. The gene calls are TRBV28 and TRBJ2-7; 11 bases match TRBD2. The CDR3 protein is CASSPRGRLAGTYEQYF. The DNA of the CDR3 is TGTGCCAGCAGTCCAAGAGGGAGACTAGCGGGGACCTACGAGCAGTACTTC.